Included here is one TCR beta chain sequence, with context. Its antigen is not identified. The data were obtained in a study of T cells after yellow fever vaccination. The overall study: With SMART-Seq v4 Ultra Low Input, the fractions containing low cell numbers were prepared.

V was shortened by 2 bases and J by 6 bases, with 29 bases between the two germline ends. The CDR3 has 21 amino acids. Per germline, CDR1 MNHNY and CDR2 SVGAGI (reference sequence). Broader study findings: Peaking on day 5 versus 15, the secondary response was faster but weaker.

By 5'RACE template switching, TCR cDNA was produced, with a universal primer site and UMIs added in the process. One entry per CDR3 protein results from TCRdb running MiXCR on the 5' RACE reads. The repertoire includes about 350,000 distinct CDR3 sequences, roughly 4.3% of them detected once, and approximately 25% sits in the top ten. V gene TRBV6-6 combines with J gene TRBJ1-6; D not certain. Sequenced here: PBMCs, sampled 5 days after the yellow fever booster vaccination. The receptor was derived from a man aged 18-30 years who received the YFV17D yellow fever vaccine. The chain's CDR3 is CASSYTPRRGNGLLRNSPLHF. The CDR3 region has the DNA TGTGCCAGCAGTTACACTCCGAGGAGAGGGAACGGATTGTTGCGTAATTCACCCCTCCACTTT.